This TCR beta chain was obtained from a study of control samples from healthy donors and cancer patients (dated by TCRdb to the early 2020s). The method was the immunoSEQ multiplex PCR assay. Drawn from immuneACCESS, this table holds only the in-frame rearrangements with V and J called that TCRdb kept. Clones are partly lost; checked studies trace under half to an unresolved V gene and leave the rest unexplained. This sample gives 85,000 to 100,000 clones in total; roughly four fifths of them show up just once. Together, the top ten hold 2% to 2.5% of the sample. In its sample, this clone was seen once. No antigen is known for it. No much larger clone is present one base from it, and per-base qualities are unavailable. Sequencing was done on a sample of blood. The source of this sequence is a man aged 55 to 70 in good health.

The DNA is as follows: TGTGCCAGCAGCCCCCCAGGGGTCTCCGAGCAGTACTTC. Translated, this gives CASSPPGVSEQYF. This chain joins TRBV7-2 to TRBJ2-7, with TRBD1 perhaps the D gene, on 6 matching bases. Its CDR3 holds 13 amino acids, cysteine through phenylalanine. Kept here is only the CDR3 DNA, which spans 39 bases and is read in frame from base 1. From the germline V gene, CDR1 is SGHTA and CDR2 is FQGNSA. Trimming takes 5 bases from V and 6 bases from J, and the germline ends sit 14 bases apart.